This TCR beta chain was obtained from a study of T cell responses to AZD1222 COVID-19 vaccine. General observations from the study: Donors were mostly white British, more females; clonal diversity possibly underestimated. There were vaccine-associated CD4 TCRs across spike, dominant at 160-218 and 743-854.

Turning to this clone: Its antigen remains unidentified.

Only in-frame clones appear in the TCRdb table, and some are missing; sequencing was by immunoSEQ multiplex PCR. The table lists around 180,000 clones, 80% to 95% of them singletons, with 10% in the top ten. The CDR3 extends over 21 amino acids. The sequencing here drew on peripheral blood, taken on day 0 of AZD1222 vaccination. The chain couples TRBV21-1 to TRBJ2-1; the DNA was not compared with TRBD2, the D call given in the table. TRBV21-1 represents a pseudogene. This receptor was identified in an adult in good health. CDR3 sequence reads: CASSKAVTSGGPSSSYNEQFF. The CDR3, as DNA: TGTGCCAGCAGCAAAGCGGTGACTAGCGGGGGGCCTTCGAGCTCCTACAATGAGCAGTTCTTC.